What follows are 8 T cell receptor beta chains derived from one specimen sequenced in a study of cytomegalovirus exposure and HLA in healthy donors. The PCR ran on 60 Vbeta and 13 Jbeta primers. Generated by immunoSEQ multiplex PCR, the TCRdb table keeps only in-frame clones and is missing some. The repertoire table contains 200,000 or so clones. The sample taken for sequencing was PBMCs. These receptors were collected from a girl aged 2 to 9 in good health and CMV-seropositive.

The J gene is TRBJ2-1, the V gene TRBV18; no clear D. Germline CDR1 reads KGHSH; CDR2 reads LQKENI. V was clipped by 4 bases and J by 5 bases, with 15 bases between them. There are 15 residues in the CDR3. The DNA of the CDR3 is TGTGCCAGCTCACTGACAATGAATACGGACAATGAGCAGTTCTTC. It codes for CASSLTMNTDNEQFF.

The chain combines TRBV5-1 with TRBJ2-2; perhaps TRBD1 as D (6 bases). Germline CDR1 is SGHRS and CDR2 is YFSETQ. The CDR3 contains 14 residues. V shed 4 bases and J shed 7 bases, with 14 bases lying between them. The CDR3 protein is CASSLPGQSGELFF. The CDR3 DNA reads as TGCGCCAGCAGCCTCCCCGGACAGAGCGGGGAGCTGTTTTTT.

Concerning this clone itself: Other DNA sequences in this specimen translate into the identical CDR3. The rearrangement joins TRBV13 to TRBJ2-1, with D perhaps matching TRBD2 (5 bases). Deletions cut 2 bases from V and 13 bases from J, with 21 bases between. The CDR3 loop spans 15 amino acids. The germline V gene has CDR1 PRHDT and CDR2 FYEKMQ (reference sequence). DNA of the CDR3: TGTGCCAGCAGCTTACGTCCAAAGCCTAGCTATCCCCAGTTCTTC. It translates to CASSLRPKPSYPQFF.

This chain connects TRBV6-5 to TRBJ2-5; D is ambiguous. Germline CDR1 and CDR2: MNHEY and SVGAGI. Trimming took off 0 bases at V and 6 bases at J, with 11 bases between the two ends. This CDR3 region has 14 residues. The chain's CDR3 is CASSYSSSRQTQYF. The CDR3 DNA sequence: TGTGCCAGCAGTTACTCGTCCAGCAGGCAGACCCAGTACTTC.

CDR3: CASSLTPGSASTDTQYF. The CDR3 region has the DNA TGTGCCAGCAGCTTAACGCCAGGATCTGCTAGCACAGATACGCAGTATTTT. The V and J genes are TRBV7-3 and TRBJ2-3; the D is unclear. Germline CDR1 reads SGHTA; CDR2 reads FQGTGA. V lost 0 bases and J 0 bases, leaving 13 bases between the germline ends. The CDR3 is 17 residues long.

The CDR3 sequence: CASSLLGVVGNYGYTF. The CDR3 coding sequence is TGTGCCAGCAGTTTATTAGGGGTGGTAGGAAACTATGGCTACACCTTC. The chain links TRBV27 to TRBJ1-2; possible D gene TRBD1, 5 bases. CDR1 and CDR2 (germline): MNHEY, SMNVEV (reference sequence). The CDR3 is 16 amino acids. V was pared by 1 base and J by 2 bases, with 14 bases between.

CDR3 nucleotide sequence: TGTGCCAGCAGCCGGACAGGGGGAGAGACCCAGTACTTC. Translated, it gives CASSRTGGETQYF. The chain uses TRBV5-6 and TRBJ2-5; the match to TRBD1 covers 10 bases. The V gene's germline CDR1 is SGHDT and CDR2 YYEEEE. The CDR3 is 13 residues long. Germline trimming cut 4 bases from V and 4 bases from J; bases unmatched to any gene: 1. Full variable domain (missing parts from reference TRBV5-6 and TRBJ2-5): DAGVTQSPTHLIKTRGQQVTLRCSPKSGHDTVSWYQQALGQGPQFIFQYYEEEERQRGNFPDRFSGHQFPNYSSELNVNALLLGDSALYLCASSRTGGETQYFGPGTRLLVL.

The V and J genes are TRBV10-1 and TRBJ2-7; tentatively, D is TRBD2 (7 bases). Germline V lookup: CDR1 WNHNN, CDR2 SYGVQD (reference sequence). V lost 6 bases to trimming and J lost 10 bases, with 25 bases between them. CDR3 length: 15 amino acids. The CDR3 loop is CASSPTGPGTITQYF. The CDR3 region has the DNA TGCGCCAGCAGCCCCACAGGGCCTGGGACTATCACCCAGTACTTC.